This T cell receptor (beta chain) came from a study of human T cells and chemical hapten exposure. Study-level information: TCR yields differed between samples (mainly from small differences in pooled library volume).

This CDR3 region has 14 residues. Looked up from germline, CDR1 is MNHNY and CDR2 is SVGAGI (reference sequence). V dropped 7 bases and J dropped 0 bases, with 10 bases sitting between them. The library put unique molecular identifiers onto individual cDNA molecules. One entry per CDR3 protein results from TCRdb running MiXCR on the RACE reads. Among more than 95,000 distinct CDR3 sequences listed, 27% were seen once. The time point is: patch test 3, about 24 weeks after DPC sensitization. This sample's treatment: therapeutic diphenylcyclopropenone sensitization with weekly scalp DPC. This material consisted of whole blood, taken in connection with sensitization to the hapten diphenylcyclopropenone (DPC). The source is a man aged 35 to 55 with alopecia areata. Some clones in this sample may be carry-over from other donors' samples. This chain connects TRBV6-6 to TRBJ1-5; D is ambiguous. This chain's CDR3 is CASTLGLSNQPQHF. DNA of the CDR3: TGTGCCAGCACGCTAGGGCTTAGCAATCAGCCCCAGCATTTT.